The rows below give T cell receptor beta chains drawn from one sample of a study of Ad26.COV2.S vaccination and SARS-CoV-2 variants. The protocol was immunoSEQ multiplex PCR, while the TCRdb copy is restricted to in-frame clones and leaves out a portion. The sample yields 300,000 to 350,000 clones, 88% seen once. The material sequenced was peripheral blood, taken in a trial of Ad26.COV2.S vaccine versus placebo. The receptors were sampled from a person aged 18-65 years who received the Ad26.COV2.S COVID-19 vaccine or a placebo. CDR3s include the opening cysteine and the closing phenylalanine or tryptophan. A D gene is named only where the DNA matches it firmly.

D | J | V | CDR3
NA | TRBJ1-4 | TRBV5-1 | CASSTNGGGNNEKLFF
NA | TRBJ1-1 | TRBV6-2/TRBV6-3 | CASSRGEETEAFF
NA | TRBJ2-7 | TRBV7-2 | CASRDQYPYEQYF
NA | TRBJ1-2 | TRBV7-2 | CASSLPGRLNYGYTF
TRBD1 | TRBJ1-5 | TRBV4-1 | CASSQEGQGHQPQHF
TRBD2 | TRBJ2-1 | TRBV3-1/TRBV3-2 | CASSRGTKDEQFF
NA | TRBJ1-4 | TRBV5-1 | CASSPTGGNEKLFF
NA | TRBJ2-2 | TRBV19 | CASRRVNTGELFF
TRBD2 | TRBJ2-3 | TRBV29-1 | CSVDGLAGYTDTQYF
TRBD2 | TRBJ2-3 | TRBV30 | CAWSVIAGADTQYF
TRBD2 | TRBJ2-7 | TRBV27 | CASSLSAGGPYEQYF
NA | TRBJ1-2 | TRBV4-2 | CASSQDPRERPYGYTF
NA | TRBJ1-6 | TRBV28 | CASSLQSPLHF
NA | TRBJ2-5 | TRBV5-1 | CASSPGSSQETQYF
NA | TRBJ2-3 | TRBV24-1 | CATSDDPYSDTQYF
NA | TRBJ1-2 | TRBV20-1 | CSTPQDHGYTF
NA | TRBJ2-7 | TRBV7-9 | CASSLGPNEQYF
NA | TRBJ1-3 | TRBV19 | CASATTLGNTIYF
NA | TRBJ1-5 | TRBV23-1 | CASSQSVKGENQPQHF
NA | TRBJ2-4 | TRBV2 | CASSDGPKNIQYF
TRBD1 | TRBJ1-2 | TRBV12-3/TRBV12-4 | CASSLQGAGYTF
NA | TRBJ1-2 | TRBV6-1 | CASSEARGAGGYTF
NA | TRBJ2-7 | TRBV6-2/TRBV6-3 | CASSSTIPPYEQYF
NA | TRBJ1-1 | TRBV5-1 | CASSLAGPGHMNTEAFF
NA | TRBJ2-1 | TRBV19 | CASSKVGRPFNEQFF
NA | TRBJ1-5 | TRBV10-3 | CAIKSSGLNQPQHF
NA | TRBJ1-1 | TRBV6-2/TRBV6-3 | CASSHRIQGNTEAFF
NA | TRBJ1-1 | TRBV4-3 | CASSQRSGTEAFF
TRBD1 | TRBJ2-1 | TRBV11-2 | CASSLDATGKFYNEQFF
NA | TRBJ2-6 | TRBV10-1 | CASQEPTSGANVLTF
TRBD2 | TRBJ2-7 | TRBV28 | CASTRRAGASYEQYF
NA | TRBJ2-3 | TRBV30 | CARGFPSTDTQYF
NA | TRBJ1-2 | TRBV9 | CASSVEGRSSPSGYTF